These 13 T cell receptor beta chains came from one sample sequenced in a study of post-analysis software for immune sequencing data. Study findings and constraints: In patients, about five TRBV segments were more frequent than in controls, with TRBV5-6, TRBV5-1 and TRBV20-1 among them.

Unique molecular identifiers tagged the TCR beta cDNA libraries. Via MiXCR, TCRdb re-called the PCR reads, giving one row per CDR3 protein. There are fewer than 850,000 distinct CDR3 sequences in the sample; roughly 27% occur only once, and around 0.56% lies in the top ten. Their specific antigens are unknown. The material sequenced was blood. The source is a girl aged 5 to 17 with multiple sclerosis.

This clonotype occurred a few times. The CDR3 loop reads CASSAPGRVNYGYTF. Here the CDR3 DNA reads TGTGCCAGCAGCGCTCCGGGACGGGTAAACTATGGCTACACCTTC. This chain connects TRBV28 to TRBJ1-2; TRBD1 might be the D (5 bases). Looked up from germline, CDR1 is MDHEN and CDR2 is SYDVKM. Trimming pared 6 bases from V and 2 bases from J, leaving 16 bases between. This CDR3 region has 15 residues.

This chain uses TRBV12-3 or TRBV12-4 with TRBJ2-1; D uncertain. The ends were cut back, 2 bases at V and 5 bases at J, with 13 bases in the middle. The CDR3 has 15 residues. In nucleotides, the CDR3 is TGTGCCAGCAGTTTATTGGGCAGCGTAAACAATGAGCAGTTCTTC. Encoded protein: CASSLLGSVNNEQFF.

Here the CDR3 reads CSARDPGQSYNEQFF. The CDR3 DNA is TGCAGTGCTAGAGATCCCGGCCAGTCCTACAATGAGCAGTTCTTC. The chain links TRBV20-1 to TRBJ2-1, with unresolved D. CDR1 and CDR2 from the germline V gene are DFQATT and SNEGSKA (reference sequence). Trimming cost V 0 bases and J 1 base, with 10 bases left between them. The CDR3 has 15 residues.

The chain recombines TRBV28 with TRBJ1-2, with 7 bases that match TRBD1. The V gene end was trimmed by 2 bases and the J gene end by 7 bases; junction bases not matched to a gene: 10. Germline V CDR1 and CDR2: MDHEN, SYDVKM. This CDR3 has 15 amino acids. This CDR3 is CASSLPSGQAAGYTF. CDR3 bases: TGTGCCAGCAGTTTACCGTCCGGACAGGCAGCTGGCTACACCTTC.

The chain carries TRBV7-9 and TRBJ2-5, with D perhaps matching TRBD1 (6 bases). Germline V gives CDR1 SEHNR, CDR2 FQNEAQ (reference sequence). The V and J ends lost 1 base and 3 bases respectively, with 12 bases between them. The CDR3 sequence is 15 residues long. This chain's CDR3 is CASSLGPDREETQYF. The DNA for the CDR3 is TGTGCCAGCAGCTTAGGGCCGGACAGAGAAGAGACCCAGTACTTC.

V is TRBV7-8 and J is TRBJ1-1; 12 nucleotides agree with TRBD1. Germline V gives CDR1 SGHVS, CDR2 FQNEAQ. V gave up 3 bases and J gave up 10 bases; unmatched junction bases: 9. This CDR3 spans 15 amino acids. The CDR3 protein is CASSFSGTGGGRAFF. The CDR3 DNA sequence: TGTGCCAGCAGCTTCTCCGGGACAGGGGGCGGGCGAGCTTTCTTT.

The chain joins TRBV7-2 to TRBJ2-2, with 15 bases lining up with TRBD2. J lost 6 bases, V lost 5 bases, and 13 bases had no gene match. The CDR3 extends over 19 amino acids. Germline CDR1 is SGHTA and CDR2 is FQGNSA. The CDR3 nucleotides read TGTGCCAGCAGCCCGGGACTAGCGGGAGGCGCGCGCGCGGCCGGGGAGCTGTTTTTT. This encodes CASSPGLAGGARAAGELFF.

In DNA form, the CDR3 reads TGCAGTGCTGCCTCGGGGAATGGCGAGCAGTACTTC. It is translated as CSAASGNGEQYF. The V gene is TRBV20-1, the J gene TRBJ2-4, with D possibly TRBD2 on 5 matching bases. The end of the DNA fits TRBJ2-7 better, so the J call may be wrong. This CDR3 contains 12 residues. Germline-derived CDR1 and CDR2 are DFQATT and SNEGSKA (reference sequence).

The CDR3 DNA sequence: TGTGCCAGCAGCTTAGGCGGGCGCCCACCAGAGCAGTTCTTC. Amino acids: CASSLGGRPPEQFF. V gene TRBV7-9 combines with J gene TRBJ2-1, with TRBD2 as a possible D gene (5 bases). The germline V and J ends were trimmed by 1 base and 10 bases, with 14 bases remaining between them. The CDR3 loop spans 14 amino acids. The V gene's germline CDR1 is SEHNR and CDR2 FQNEAQ (reference sequence).

This clonotype came up a few times. CDR3 DNA sequence: TGTGCCAGCAGTTTATCCGGGAACAAAAACATTCAGTACTTC. This codes for CASSLSGNKNIQYF. The gene calls are TRBV12-3 or TRBV12-4 and TRBJ2-4; D possibly corresponds to TRBD2 (5 bases). There are 14 residues in the CDR3. Trimming shortened V by 2 bases and J by 3 bases, and 8 bases separated the two germline ends.

This clonotype was recorded a few times. The rearrangement uses TRBV7-9 and TRBJ2-6, with 10 bases aligning to TRBD1. The CDR3 is 20 amino acids. Germline V lookup: CDR1 SEHNR, CDR2 FQNEAQ (reference sequence). V was clipped by 0 bases and J by 0 bases; unmatched bases: 8. CDR3 nucleotides: TGTGCCAGCAGCTTAGCGCGGGGGACAGGGGTGTTCTCTGGGGCCAACGTCCTGACTTTC. This gives the protein CASSLARGTGVFSGANVLTF.

This chain connects TRBV7-9 to TRBJ2-6; 7 positions match TRBD1. This CDR3 is 18 amino acids long. The germline V gene encodes CDR1 SEHNR and CDR2 FQNEAQ (reference sequence). V trimming: 6 bases; J trimming: 0 bases; junction bases outside the gene matches: 11. The CDR3 is CASRSNQGEHSGANVLTF. The CDR3 DNA reads as TGTGCCAGCAGAAGCAACCAGGGGGAGCACTCTGGGGCCAACGTCCTGACTTTC.

This rearrangement joins TRBV7-7 to TRBJ2-3; D possibly uses TRBD1 or TRBD2 (5 bases each). The CDR3 covers 14 residues. The germline V gene has CDR1 SSHAT and CDR2 FNYEAQ (reference sequence). V lost 5 bases and J 4 bases, leaving 13 bases between the germline ends. The CDR3 DNA reads TGTGCCAGCAGCCGGGGACCCAACTCAGATACGCAGTATTTT. Translating it yields CASSRGPNSDTQYF.